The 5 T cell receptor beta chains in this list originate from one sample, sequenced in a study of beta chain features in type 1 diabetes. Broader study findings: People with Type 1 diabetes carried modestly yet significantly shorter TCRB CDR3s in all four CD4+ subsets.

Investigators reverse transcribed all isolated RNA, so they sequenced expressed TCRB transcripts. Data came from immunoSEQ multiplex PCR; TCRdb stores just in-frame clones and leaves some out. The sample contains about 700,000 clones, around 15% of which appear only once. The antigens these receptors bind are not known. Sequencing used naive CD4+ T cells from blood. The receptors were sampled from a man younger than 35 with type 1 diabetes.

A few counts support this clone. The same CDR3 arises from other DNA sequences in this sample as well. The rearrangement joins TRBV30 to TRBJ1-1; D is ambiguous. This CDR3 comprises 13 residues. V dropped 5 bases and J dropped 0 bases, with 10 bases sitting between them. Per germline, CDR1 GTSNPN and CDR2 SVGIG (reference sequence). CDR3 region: CAWVEGVNTEAFF. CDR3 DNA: TGTGCCTGGGTCGAGGGAGTGAACACTGAAGCTTTCTTT.

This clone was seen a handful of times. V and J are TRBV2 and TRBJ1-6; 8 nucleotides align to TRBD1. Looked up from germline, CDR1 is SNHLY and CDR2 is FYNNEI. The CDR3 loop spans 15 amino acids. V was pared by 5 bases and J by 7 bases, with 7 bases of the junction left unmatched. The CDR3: CASSTQTGDNSPLHF. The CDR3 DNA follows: TGTGCCAGCAGTACCCAGACAGGGGACAATTCACCCCTCCACTTT.

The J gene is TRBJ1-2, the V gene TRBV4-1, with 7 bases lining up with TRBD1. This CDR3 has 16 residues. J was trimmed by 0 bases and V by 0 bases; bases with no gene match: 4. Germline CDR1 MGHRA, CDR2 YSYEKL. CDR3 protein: CASSQDQGEANYGYTF. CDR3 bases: TGCGCCAGCAGCCAAGATCAGGGGGAGGCTAACTATGGCTACACCTTC.

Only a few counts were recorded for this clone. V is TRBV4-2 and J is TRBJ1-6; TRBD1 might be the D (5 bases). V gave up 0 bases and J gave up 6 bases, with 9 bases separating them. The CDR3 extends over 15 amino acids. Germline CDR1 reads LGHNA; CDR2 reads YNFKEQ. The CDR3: CASSQDWGFNSPLHF. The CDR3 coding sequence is TGTGCCAGCAGCCAAGATTGGGGCTTTAATTCACCCCTCCACTTT.

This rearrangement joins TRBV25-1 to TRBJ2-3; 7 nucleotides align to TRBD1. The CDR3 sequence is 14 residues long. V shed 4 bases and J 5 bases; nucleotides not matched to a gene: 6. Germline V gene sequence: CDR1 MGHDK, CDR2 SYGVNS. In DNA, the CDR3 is TGTGCCAGCAGTGCTGGACAGGTGGAAGATACGCAGTATTTT. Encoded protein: CASSAGQVEDTQYF.